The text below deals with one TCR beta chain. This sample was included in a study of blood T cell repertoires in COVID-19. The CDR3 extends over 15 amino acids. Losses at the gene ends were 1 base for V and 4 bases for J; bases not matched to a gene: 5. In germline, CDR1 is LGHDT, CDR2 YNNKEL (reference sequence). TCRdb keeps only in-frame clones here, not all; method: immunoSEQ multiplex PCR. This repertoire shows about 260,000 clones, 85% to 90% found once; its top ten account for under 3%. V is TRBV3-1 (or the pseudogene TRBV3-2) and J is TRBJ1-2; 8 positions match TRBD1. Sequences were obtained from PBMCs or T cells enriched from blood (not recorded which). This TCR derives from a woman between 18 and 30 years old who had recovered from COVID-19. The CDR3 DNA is TGTGCCAGCAGCCAAGGGACAGGGTTCAGCTATGGCTACACCTTC. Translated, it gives CASSQGTGFSYGYTF.